The T cell receptor (beta chain) described here comes from a study of blood T cell repertoires in COVID-19. Study details: T cells, B-cell-depleted T cells, or PBMCs supplied cDNA or gDNA.

Original analysis: How many nucleated cells were present was estimated from reference gene primer amplification. Sequencing was performed with immunoSEQ multiplex PCR; in TCRdb, only in-frame clones are kept and a portion is missing. The D gene and trimming were derived from the DNA, and the V and J assignments and clone size from that table. The repertoire consists of some 46,000 clones, with 80% to 90% occurring once and the leading ten covering approximately 33%. The germline V gene encodes CDR1 SGHAT and CDR2 FQNNGV. The CDR3 length is 16 residues. The V segment lost 0 bases and the J segment 2 bases; nucleotides outside the gene matches: 4. Of note for this clone: Other DNA sequences in this specimen translate into the identical CDR3.

The Seattle patients joined while their infection was active and were tracked longitudinally afterward. The sample comprised peripheral blood. The TCR sequence derives from a woman aged 80 or over with COVID-19, enrolled during active disease. V and J are TRBV11-2 and TRBJ2-7; 10 nucleotides match TRBD1. The CDR3 protein is CASSLERTGGAYEQYF. Here the CDR3 DNA reads TGTGCCAGCAGCTTAGAGCGGACAGGGGGAGCCTACGAGCAGTACTTC.